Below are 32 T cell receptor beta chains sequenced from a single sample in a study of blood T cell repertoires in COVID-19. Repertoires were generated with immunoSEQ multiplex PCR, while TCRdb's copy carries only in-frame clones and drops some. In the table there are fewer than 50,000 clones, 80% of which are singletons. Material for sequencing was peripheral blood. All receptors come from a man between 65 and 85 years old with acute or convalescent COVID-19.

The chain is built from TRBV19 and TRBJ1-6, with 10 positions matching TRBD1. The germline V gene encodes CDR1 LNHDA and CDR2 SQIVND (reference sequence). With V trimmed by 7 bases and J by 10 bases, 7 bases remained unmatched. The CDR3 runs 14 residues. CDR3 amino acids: CASTPTGGVSPLHF. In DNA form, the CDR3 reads TGTGCCAGTACCCCGACAGGGGGCGTCTCACCCCTCCACTTT.

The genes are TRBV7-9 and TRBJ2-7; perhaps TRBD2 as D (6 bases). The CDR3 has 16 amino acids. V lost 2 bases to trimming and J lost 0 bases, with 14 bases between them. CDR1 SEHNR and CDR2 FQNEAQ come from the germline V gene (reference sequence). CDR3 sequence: CASSLLGGASSYEQYF. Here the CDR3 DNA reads TGTGCCAGCAGCTTACTAGGAGGGGCGAGCTCCTACGAGCAGTACTTC.

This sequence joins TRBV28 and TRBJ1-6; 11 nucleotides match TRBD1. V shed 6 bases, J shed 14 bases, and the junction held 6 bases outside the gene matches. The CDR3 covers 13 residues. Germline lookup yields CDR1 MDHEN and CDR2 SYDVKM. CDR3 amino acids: CASRRTGGSTLHF. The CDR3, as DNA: TGTGCCAGCAGACGGACAGGGGGCTCGACCCTCCACTTT.

Written as DNA, the CDR3 is TGTGCCAGCAGCGTAGGACCCGGGACAACGAACACTGAAGCTTTCTTT. It yields the protein CASSVGPGTTNTEAFF. This rearrangement joins TRBV9 to TRBJ1-1, with D possibly TRBD1 on 6 matching bases. Germline-derived CDR1 and CDR2 are SGDLS and YYNGEE. Trimming took 0 bases from V and 1 from J, leaving 13 bases between them. The CDR3 extends over 16 amino acids.

CDR3 sequence reads: CASSAQGRRSNQPQHF. CDR3 DNA: TGCGCCAGCAGCGCACAGGGGAGGAGGAGCAATCAGCCCCAGCATTTT. This sequence joins TRBV5-1 and TRBJ1-5, with 7 nucleotides matching TRBD1. The CDR3 sequence is 16 residues long. In germline, CDR1 is SGHRS, CDR2 YFSETQ. V trimming: 4 bases; J trimming: 1 base; junction bases outside the gene matches: 8. The variable domain in full, completed from reference TRBV5-1 and TRBJ1-5, reads KAGVTQTPRYLIKTRGQQVTLSCSPISGHRSVSWYQQTPGQGLQFLFEYFSETQRNKGNFPGRFSGRQFSNSRSEMNVSTLELGDSALYLCASSAQGRRSNQPQHFGDGTRLSIL.

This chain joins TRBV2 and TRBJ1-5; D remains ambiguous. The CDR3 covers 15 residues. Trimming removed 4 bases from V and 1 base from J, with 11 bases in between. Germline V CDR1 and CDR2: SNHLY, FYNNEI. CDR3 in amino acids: CASSGAVMSNQPQHF. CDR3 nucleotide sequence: TGTGCCAGCAGTGGGGCAGTGATGAGCAATCAGCCCCAGCATTTT.

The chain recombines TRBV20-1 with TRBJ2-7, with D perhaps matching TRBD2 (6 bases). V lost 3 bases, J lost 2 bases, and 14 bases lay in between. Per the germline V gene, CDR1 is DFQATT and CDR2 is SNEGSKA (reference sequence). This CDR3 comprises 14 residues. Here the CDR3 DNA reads TGCAGTGCTAGTATCCCTAGCGCCGCCTACGAGCAGTACTTC. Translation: CSASIPSAAYEQYF.

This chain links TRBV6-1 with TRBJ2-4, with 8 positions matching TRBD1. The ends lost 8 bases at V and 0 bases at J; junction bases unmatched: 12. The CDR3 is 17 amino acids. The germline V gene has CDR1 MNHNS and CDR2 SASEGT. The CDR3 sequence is CASGVPGTGLAKNIQYF. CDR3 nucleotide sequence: TGTGCCAGCGGTGTGCCTGGGACAGGACTAGCCAAAAACATTCAGTACTTC.

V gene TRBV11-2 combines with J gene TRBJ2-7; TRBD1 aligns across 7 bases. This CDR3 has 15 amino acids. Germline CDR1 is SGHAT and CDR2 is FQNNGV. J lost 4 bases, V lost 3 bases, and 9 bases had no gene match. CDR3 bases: TGTGCCAGCAGCTTGAACGACAGGGACGCTTACGAGCAGTACTTC. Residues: CASSLNDRDAYEQYF.

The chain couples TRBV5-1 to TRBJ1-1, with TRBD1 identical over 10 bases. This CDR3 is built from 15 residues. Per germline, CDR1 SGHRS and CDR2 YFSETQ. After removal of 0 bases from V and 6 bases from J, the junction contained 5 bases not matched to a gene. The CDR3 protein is CASSLGTGGRAEAFF. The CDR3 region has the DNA TGCGCCAGCAGCTTGGGGACAGGGGGTAGGGCTGAAGCTTTCTTT.

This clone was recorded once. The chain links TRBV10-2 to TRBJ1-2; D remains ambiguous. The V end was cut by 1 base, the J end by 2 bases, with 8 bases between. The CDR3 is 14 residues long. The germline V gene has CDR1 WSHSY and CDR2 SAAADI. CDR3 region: CASSEFAGNYGYTF. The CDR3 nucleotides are TGCGCCAGCAGTGAGTTCGCAGGAAACTATGGCTACACCTTC.

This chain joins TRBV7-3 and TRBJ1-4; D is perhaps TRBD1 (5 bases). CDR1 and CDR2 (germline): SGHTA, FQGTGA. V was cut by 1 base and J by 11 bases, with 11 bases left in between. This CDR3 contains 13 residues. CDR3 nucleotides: TGTGCCAGCAGCTTAATTGCGGGGGAGAAACTGTTTTTT. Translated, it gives CASSLIAGEKLFF.

CDR3 DNA sequence: TGTGCCAGCTCACCTTTACAGGGCTCCTACGAGCAGTACTTC. Amino acids: CASSPLQGSYEQYF. The rearrangement uses TRBV18 and TRBJ2-7; the D gene is possibly TRBD1 (6 bases). This CDR3 has 14 amino acids. V gave up 3 bases and J gave up 0 bases, with 9 bases separating them. Per germline, CDR1 KGHSH and CDR2 LQKENI. Based on the CDR3 plus reference TRBV18 and TRBJ2-7, the full variable domain is NAGVMQNPRHLVRRRGQEARLRCSPMKGHSHVYWYRQLPEEGLKFMVYLQKENIIDESGMPKERFSAEFPKEGPSILRIQQVVRGDSAAYFCASSPLQGSYEQYFGPGTRLTVT.

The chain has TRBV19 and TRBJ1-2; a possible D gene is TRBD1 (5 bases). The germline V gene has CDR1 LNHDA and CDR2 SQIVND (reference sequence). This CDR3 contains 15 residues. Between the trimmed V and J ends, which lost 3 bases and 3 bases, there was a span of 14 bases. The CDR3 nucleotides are TGTGCCAGTAGTATTGGGGGACTTGGAGACTATGGCTACACCTTC. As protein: CASSIGGLGDYGYTF.

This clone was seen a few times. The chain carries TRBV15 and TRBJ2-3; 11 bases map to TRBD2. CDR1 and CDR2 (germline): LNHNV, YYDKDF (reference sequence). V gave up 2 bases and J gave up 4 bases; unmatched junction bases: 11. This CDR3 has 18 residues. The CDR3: CATSRSYFSGGEADTQYF. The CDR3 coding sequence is TGTGCCACCAGCAGATCTTACTTTAGCGGGGGGGAAGCAGATACGCAGTATTTT.

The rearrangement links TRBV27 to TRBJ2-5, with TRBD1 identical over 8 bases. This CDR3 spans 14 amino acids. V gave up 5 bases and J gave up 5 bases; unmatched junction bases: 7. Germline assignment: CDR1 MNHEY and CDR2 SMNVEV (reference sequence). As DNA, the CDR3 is TGTGCCAGCAGTCGGACAGGGTGGGGGGAGACCCAGTACTTC. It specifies CASSRTGWGETQYF.

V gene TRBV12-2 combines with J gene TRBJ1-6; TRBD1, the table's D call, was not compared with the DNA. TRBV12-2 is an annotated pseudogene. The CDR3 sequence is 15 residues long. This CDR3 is CASRFLGQGYSPLHF. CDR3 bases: TGTGCAAGTCGCTTCCTGGGACAGGGTTATTCACCCCTCCACTTT.

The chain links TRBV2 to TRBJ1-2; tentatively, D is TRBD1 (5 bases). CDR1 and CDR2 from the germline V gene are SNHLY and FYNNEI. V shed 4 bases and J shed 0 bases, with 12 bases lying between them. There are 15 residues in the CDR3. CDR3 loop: CASSGWTPSNYGYTF. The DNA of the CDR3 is TGTGCCAGCAGTGGTTGGACACCCTCTAACTATGGCTACACCTTC.

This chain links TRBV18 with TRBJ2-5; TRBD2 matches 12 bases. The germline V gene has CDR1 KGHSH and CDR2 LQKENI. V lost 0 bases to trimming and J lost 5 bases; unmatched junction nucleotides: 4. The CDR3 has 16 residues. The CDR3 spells CASSPPSLAGGETQYF. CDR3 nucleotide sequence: TGTGCCAGCTCACCACCGTCGCTAGCGGGGGGGGAGACCCAGTACTTC.

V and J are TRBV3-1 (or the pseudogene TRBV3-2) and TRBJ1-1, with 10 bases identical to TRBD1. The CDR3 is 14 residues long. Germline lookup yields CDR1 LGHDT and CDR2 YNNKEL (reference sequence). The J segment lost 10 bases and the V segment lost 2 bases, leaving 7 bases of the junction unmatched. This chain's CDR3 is CASSQRGQGPSAFF. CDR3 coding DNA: TGTGCCAGCAGCCAAAGGGGACAGGGGCCTTCAGCTTTCTTT.

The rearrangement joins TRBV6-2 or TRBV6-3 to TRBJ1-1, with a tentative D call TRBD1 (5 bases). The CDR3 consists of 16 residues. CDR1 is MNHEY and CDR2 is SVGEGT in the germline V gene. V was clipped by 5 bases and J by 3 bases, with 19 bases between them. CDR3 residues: CASSPRGRADYTEAFF. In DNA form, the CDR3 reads TGTGCCAGCAGTCCCCGAGGCAGGGCGGATTACACTGAAGCTTTCTTT.

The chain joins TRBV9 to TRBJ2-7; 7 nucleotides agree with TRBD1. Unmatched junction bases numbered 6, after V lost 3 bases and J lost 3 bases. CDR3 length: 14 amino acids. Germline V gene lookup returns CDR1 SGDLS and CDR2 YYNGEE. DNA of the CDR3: TGTGCCAGCAGCGCTACCCGACAGGGCTACGAGCAGTACTTC. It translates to CASSATRQGYEQYF.

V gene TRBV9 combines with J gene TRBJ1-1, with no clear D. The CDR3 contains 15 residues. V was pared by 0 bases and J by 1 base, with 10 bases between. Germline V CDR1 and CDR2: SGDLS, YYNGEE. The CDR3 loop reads CASSVEDEGNTEAFF. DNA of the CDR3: TGTGCCAGCAGCGTAGAGGACGAGGGGAACACTGAAGCTTTCTTT. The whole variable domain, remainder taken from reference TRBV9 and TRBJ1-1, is DSGVTQTPKHLITATGQRVTLRCSPRSGDLSVYWYQQSLDQGLQFLIQYYNGEERAKGNILERFSAQQFPDLHSELNLSSLELGDSALYFCASSVEDEGNTEAFFGQGTRLTVV.

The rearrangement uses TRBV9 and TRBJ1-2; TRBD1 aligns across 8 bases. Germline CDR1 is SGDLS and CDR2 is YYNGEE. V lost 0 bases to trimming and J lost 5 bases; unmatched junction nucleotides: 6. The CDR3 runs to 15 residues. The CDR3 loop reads CASSVGATGVYGYTF. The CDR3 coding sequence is TGTGCCAGCAGCGTAGGAGCGACAGGGGTTTATGGCTACACCTTC.

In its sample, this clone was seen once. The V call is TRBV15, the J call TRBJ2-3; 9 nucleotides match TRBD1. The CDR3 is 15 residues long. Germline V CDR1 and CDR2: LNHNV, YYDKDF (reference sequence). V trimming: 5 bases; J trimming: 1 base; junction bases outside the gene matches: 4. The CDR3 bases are TGTGCCACCAGCGCACGGACAGGGGGCACAGATACGCAGTATTTT. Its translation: CATSARTGGTDTQYF.

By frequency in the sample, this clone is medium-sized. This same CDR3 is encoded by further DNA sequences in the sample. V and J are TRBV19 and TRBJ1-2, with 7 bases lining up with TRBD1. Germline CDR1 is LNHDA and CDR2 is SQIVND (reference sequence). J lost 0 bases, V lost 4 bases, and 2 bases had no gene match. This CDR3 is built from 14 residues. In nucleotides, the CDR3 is TGTGCCAGTAGTAGACAGGGTACTAACTATGGCTACACCTTC. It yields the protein CASSRQGTNYGYTF.

CDR3 loop: CASSLRLTTDTQYF. CDR3 sequence (DNA): TGTGCCAGCAGCTTGAGACTAACCACAGATACGCAGTATTTT. This rearrangement joins TRBV5-6 to TRBJ2-3; tentatively, D is TRBD2 (5 bases). This CDR3 is 14 amino acids long. The germline V gene has CDR1 SGHDT and CDR2 YYEEEE. Between the trimmed V and J ends, which lost 1 base and 2 bases, there was a span of 8 bases.

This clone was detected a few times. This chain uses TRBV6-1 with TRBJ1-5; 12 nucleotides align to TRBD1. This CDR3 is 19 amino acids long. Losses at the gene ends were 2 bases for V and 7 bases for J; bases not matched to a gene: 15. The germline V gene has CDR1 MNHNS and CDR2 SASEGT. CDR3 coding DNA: TGTGCCAGCAGTGAACCTAACTCCGGGACAGGGGGCACCAGGCAGCCCCAGCATTTT. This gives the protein CASSEPNSGTGGTRQPQHF.

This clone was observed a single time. The CDR3: CASRLQGETQYF. DNA of the CDR3: TGTGCCAGCAGACTCCAGGGAGAGACCCAGTACTTC. The V call is TRBV2, the J call TRBJ2-5; TRBD1 is a possible D gene (5 bases). V lost 6 bases and J 4 bases, leaving 9 bases between the germline ends. This CDR3 is 12 amino acids long. CDR1 and CDR2 (germline): SNHLY, FYNNEI.

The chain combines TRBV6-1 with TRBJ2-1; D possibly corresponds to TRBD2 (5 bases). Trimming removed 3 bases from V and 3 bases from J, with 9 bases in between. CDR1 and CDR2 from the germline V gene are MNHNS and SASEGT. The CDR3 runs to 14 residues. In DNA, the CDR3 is TGTGCCAGCAGTGACGGGGTAGTCTACAATGAGCAGTTCTTC. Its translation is CASSDGVVYNEQFF.

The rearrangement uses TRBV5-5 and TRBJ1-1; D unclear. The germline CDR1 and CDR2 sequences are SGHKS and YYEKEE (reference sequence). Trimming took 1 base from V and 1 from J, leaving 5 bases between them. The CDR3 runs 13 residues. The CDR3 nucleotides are TGTGCCAGCAGCTTGCGAGAGAACACTGAAGCTTTCTTT. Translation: CASSLRENTEAFF.

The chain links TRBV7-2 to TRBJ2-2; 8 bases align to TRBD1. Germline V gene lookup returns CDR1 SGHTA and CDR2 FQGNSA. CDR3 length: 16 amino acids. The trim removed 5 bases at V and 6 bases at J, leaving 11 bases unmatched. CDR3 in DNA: TGTGCCAGCAGCCCCTCATCCATACAGGGGGCCGGGGAGCTGTTTTTT. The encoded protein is CASSPSSIQGAGELFF.